The 25 T cell receptor beta chains below come from one sample, sequenced in a study of regulatory T cells in long-lasting Graves disease. TCRdb fed the reads into MiXCR, producing one record per CDR3 protein. The table has about 880 distinct CDR3 sequences, 74% seen once. Scientists built the TCR library using RNA that was extracted from PBMCs. Sequencing used peripheral blood mononuclear cells (PBMCs), obtained with antithyroid drug treatment, in newly diagnosed or persistent Graves disease (not recorded which). The receptors shown here come from a woman aged 40 to 50 with Graves disease.

The chain employs TRBV5-1 and TRBJ2-5, with D possibly matching TRBD2 (6 bases). The germline V gene encodes CDR1 SGHRS and CDR2 YFSETQ. Trimming took off 2 bases at V and 5 bases at J, with 13 bases between the two ends. The CDR3 extends over 14 amino acids. CDR3 DNA sequence: TGCGCCAGCAGCTTCAGGGAGGTGAGCGAGACCCAGTACTTC. Its translation: CASSFREVSETQYF.

This chain's CDR3 is CASIGPDQETQYF. For the CDR3, the DNA is TGTGCCAGCATCGGTCCGGACCAAGAGACCCAGTACTTC. The chain has TRBV27 and TRBJ2-5; D not resolved. CDR1 and CDR2 (germline): MNHEY, SMNVEV (reference sequence). With 7 bases removed from V and 0 bases from J, the gap between germline ends came to 9 bases. The CDR3 loop spans 13 amino acids.

The genes are TRBV6-2 or TRBV6-3 and TRBJ1-5, with D unclear. Germline assignment: CDR1 MNHEY and CDR2 SVGEGT. V shed 5 bases and J shed 5 bases, with 4 bases lying between them. The CDR3 has 11 amino acids. The CDR3 coding sequence is TGTGCCAGCAGTCGCCATCAGCCCCAGCATTTT. Its translation is CASSRHQPQHF.

J is TRBJ1-4 and V is TRBV7-2; D is undetermined. Trimming removed 0 bases from V and 8 bases from J, with 10 bases in between. Germline V lookup: CDR1 SGHTA, CDR2 FQGNSA. This CDR3 has 14 amino acids. CDR3 sequence (DNA): TGTGCCAGCAGCTTAGCTGAGGGTTGGGAAAAACTGTTTTTT. This translates into CASSLAEGWEKLFF.

This clonotype was detected only once. The V call is TRBV5-4, the J call TRBJ1-6; TRBD1 agrees at 7 bases. The trim removed 2 bases at V and 7 bases at J, leaving 0 bases unmatched. This CDR3 contains 13 residues. Germline values: CDR1 SGHNT, CDR2 YYREEE (reference sequence). In nucleotides, the CDR3 is TGTGCCAGCAGCTTACAGGGGAATTCACCCCTCCACTTT. Its translation: CASSLQGNSPLHF.

The chain links TRBV11-2 to TRBJ2-6, with D possibly matching TRBD2 (6 bases). The germline CDR1 and CDR2 sequences are SGHAT and FQNNGV. This CDR3 comprises 17 residues. V was trimmed by 5 bases and J by 3 bases, leaving 17 bases between them. The CDR3 nucleotides read TGTGCCAGCAGCACTCCCGGGACTGGAAGTGGGGCCAACGTCCTGACTTTC. Amino acid sequence: CASSTPGTGSGANVLTF.

The chain joins TRBV5-4 to TRBJ1-1; the D is unclear. The V end was cut by 2 bases, the J end by 5 bases, with 7 bases between. This CDR3 region has 12 residues. Germline V CDR1 and CDR2: SGHNT, YYREEE (reference sequence). The CDR3 DNA reads as TGTGCCAGCAGCTTTTTGATGACTGAAGCTTTCTTT. Its protein product is CASSFLMTEAFF.

The rearrangement joins TRBV12-3 or TRBV12-4 to TRBJ2-5, with TRBD2 matching over 7 bases. V lost 3 bases to trimming and J lost 4 bases; unmatched junction nucleotides: 8. The CDR3 sequence is 15 residues long. CDR3: CASSFGGSLVETQYF. The DNA for the CDR3 is TGTGCCAGCAGTTTCGGGGGGAGCTTAGTAGAGACCCAGTACTTC.

The gene calls are TRBV11-2 and TRBJ2-3; 7 bases map to TRBD2. The CDR3 totals 14 residues. V was pared by 5 bases and J by 4 bases, with 6 bases of the junction left unmatched. Germline V gene data show CDR1 as SGHAT and CDR2 as FQNNGV. CDR3 nucleotides: TGTGCCAGCAGCATGACTAGCTTCGCAGATACGCAGTATTTT. Amino acids: CASSMTSFADTQYF.

The chain links TRBV20-1 to TRBJ2-7; D is perhaps TRBD2 (6 bases). The CDR3 extends over 15 amino acids. V gave up 3 bases and J gave up 2 bases, with 17 bases separating them. Germline loops: CDR1 DFQATT, CDR2 SNEGSKA (reference sequence). CDR3 in DNA: TGCAGTGCTAGTTCGTTAGCGGAGACCCCCTACGAGCAGTACTTC. Its translation is CSASSLAETPYEQYF.

V and J are TRBV19 and TRBJ2-5, with TRBD2 identical over 10 bases. The CDR3 runs 12 residues. The germline gives CDR1 LNHDA, CDR2 SQIVND (reference sequence). After removal of 10 bases from V and 4 bases from J, the junction contained 3 bases not matched to a gene. CDR3 DNA sequence: TGTGCCACTAGCGGGAGTGCAGAGACCCAGTACTTC. Residues: CATSGSAETQYF.

This rearrangement joins TRBV13 to TRBJ2-1; the match to TRBD2 covers 8 bases. The CDR3 has 15 residues. The germline V gene encodes CDR1 PRHDT and CDR2 FYEKMQ (reference sequence). V shed 5 bases, J shed 3 bases, and the junction held 6 bases outside the gene matches. In DNA form, the CDR3 reads TGTGCCAGCAGCCGCCGGGGGGGGGTCTACAATGAGCAGTTCTTC. Residues: CASSRRGGVYNEQFF.

The chain has TRBV7-6 and TRBJ2-7; D may be TRBD1 or TRBD2 (5 bases each). Trimming removed 0 bases at V and 6 bases at J, with 15 bases between. CDR1 is SGHVS and CDR2 is FNYEAQ in the germline V gene. The CDR3 is made up of 15 amino acids. CDR3 residues: CASSLAPGQAGEQYF. The CDR3 nucleotides read TGTGCCAGCAGCTTAGCCCCGGGGCAGGCGGGCGAGCAGTACTTC.

The genes are TRBV10-3 and TRBJ2-5; 10 bases line up with TRBD1. V dropped 6 bases and J dropped 4; count of bases not matched to a gene: 2. CDR3 length: 13 residues. Looked up from germline, CDR1 is ENHRY and CDR2 is SYGVKD. This CDR3 is CAIRRQGAETQYF. The DNA of the CDR3 is TGTGCCATCAGACGACAGGGGGCAGAGACCCAGTACTTC.

This chain joins TRBV11-2 and TRBJ2-2; unclear D gene. Trimming cost V 1 base and J 2 bases, with 2 bases left between them. This CDR3 has 13 residues. Germline values: CDR1 SGHAT, CDR2 FQNNGV. CDR3 nucleotides: TGTGCCAGCAGCTTAGCCAACACCGGGGAGCTGTTTTTT. Protein sequence: CASSLANTGELFF.

This clonotype was seen only a few times. The V and J genes are TRBV11-2 and TRBJ2-7, with D perhaps TRBD1 (5 bases). Trimming left V 1 base short and J 5 bases short, with 12 bases between. Looked up from germline, CDR1 is SGHAT and CDR2 is FQNNGV. The CDR3 covers 14 residues. CDR3 sequence: CASSLVLGPDEQYF. The CDR3 DNA reads TGTGCCAGCAGCTTAGTATTGGGGCCTGACGAGCAGTACTTC. Using reference TRBV11-2 and TRBJ2-7 for the parts outside the CDR3, the full variable domain is EAGVAQSPRYKIIEKRQSVAFWCNPISGHATLYWYQQILGQGPKLLIQFQNNGVVDDSQLPKDRFSAERLKGVDSTLKIQPAKLEDSAVYLCASSLVLGPDEQYFGPGTRLTVT.

The chain employs TRBV10-2 and TRBJ1-6; TRBD1 aligns across 8 bases. The CDR3 has 13 residues. Losses at the gene ends were 9 bases for V and 12 bases for J; bases not matched to a gene: 10. Germline CDR1 and CDR2: WSHSY and SAAADI. CDR3 amino acids: CASSPGQGLPLHF. CDR3 sequence (DNA): TGCGCCAGTTCCCCTGGACAGGGTTTACCCCTCCACTTT.

This clonotype turned up a few times. The V call is TRBV28, the J call TRBJ2-7; no firm D call. V dropped 5 bases and J dropped 5 bases, with 10 bases sitting between them. The CDR3 extends over 12 amino acids. Germline V gene lookup returns CDR1 MDHEN and CDR2 SYDVKM. CDR3 amino acids: CASSRGRNEQYF. CDR3 DNA: TGTGCCAGCAGTCGCGGAAGGAACGAGCAGTACTTC.

This rearrangement joins TRBV25-1 to TRBJ2-1, with D possibly being TRBD1 or TRBD2 (7 bases each). There are 16 residues in the CDR3. V lost 10 bases, J lost 7 bases, and 26 bases lay in between. The V gene's germline CDR1 is MGHDK and CDR2 SYGVNS. The CDR3 DNA is TGTGCCATCACCGTTTGGGGAGGGGGCGTAAGGAATGAGCAGTTCTTC. Its translation is CAITVWGGGVRNEQFF.

The V call is TRBV7-2, the J call TRBJ2-3, with a possible D match to TRBD2 (6 bases). The V gene's germline CDR1 is SGHTA and CDR2 FQGNSA. There are 14 residues in the CDR3. V was shortened by 8 bases and J by 0 bases, with 12 bases between the two germline ends. Here the CDR3 reads CASGRPISTDTQYF. Written as DNA, the CDR3 is TGTGCCAGCGGGAGGCCAATCAGCACAGATACGCAGTATTTT. Full variable domain (rest looked up from reference TRBV7-2 and TRBJ2-3): GAGVSQSPSNKVTEKGKDVELRCDPISGHTALYWYRQSLGQGLEFLIYFQGNSAPDKSGLPSDRFSAERTGGSVSTLTIQRTQQEDSAVYLCASGRPISTDTQYFGPGTRLTVL.

The genes are TRBV11-2 and TRBJ2-2; D perhaps matches TRBD1 (6 bases). Germline CDR1 is SGHAT and CDR2 is FQNNGV. The germline V and J ends were trimmed by 5 bases and 0 bases, with 10 bases remaining between them. This CDR3 comprises 15 residues. Written as DNA, the CDR3 is TGTGCCAGCAGCCGTACAGGGTCGAACACCGGGGAGCTGTTTTTT. It yields the protein CASSRTGSNTGELFF. Full variable domain (rest looked up from reference TRBV11-2 and TRBJ2-2): EAGVAQSPRYKIIEKRQSVAFWCNPISGHATLYWYQQILGQGPKLLIQFQNNGVVDDSQLPKDRFSAERLKGVDSTLKIQPAKLEDSAVYLCASSRTGSNTGELFFGEGSRLTVL.

The chain combines TRBV19 with TRBJ2-1, with D perhaps matching TRBD1 (5 bases). The germline V and J ends were trimmed by 1 base and 9 bases, with 10 bases remaining between them. Germline CDR1 reads LNHDA; CDR2 reads SQIVND (reference sequence). The CDR3 is 13 amino acids. CDR3 sequence: CASSIGDSLEQFF. CDR3 bases: TGTGCCAGTAGTATAGGTGACAGCCTTGAGCAGTTCTTC.

This chain links TRBV5-1 with TRBJ2-5; D perhaps matches TRBD2 (6 bases). V lost 4 bases and J lost 2, with 15 bases in between. Germline CDR1 and CDR2: SGHRS and YFSETQ. The CDR3 is made up of 15 amino acids. CDR3 bases: TGCGCCAGCAGCCCCGCTGCCGGGGGACAAGAGACCCAGTACTTC. Translation gives CASSPAAGGQETQYF.

The chain joins TRBV14 to TRBJ1-5; D is possibly TRBD1 (5 bases). CDR3 length: 17 amino acids. V shed 0 bases and J shed 6 bases, with 18 bases lying between them. CDR1 is SGHDN, CDR2 FVKESK, per germline. As DNA, the CDR3 is TGTGCCAGCAGCCAAGATCGGCCAGGGAAAGGTATTCAGCCCCAGCATTTT. Its protein is CASSQDRPGKGIQPQHF.

The rearrangement joins TRBV28 to TRBJ2-7; TRBD1 matches 8 bases. Germline CDR1 MDHEN, CDR2 SYDVKM. The CDR3 has 13 amino acids. Losses at the gene ends were 3 bases for V and 3 bases for J; bases not matched to a gene: 1. The CDR3 region is CASSFDRGYEQYF. The CDR3 bases are TGTGCCAGCAGTTTCGACAGGGGCTACGAGCAGTACTTC.